A single sample gave rise to the 30 T cell receptor beta chains below, sequenced in a study of blood T cell repertoires in COVID-19 (dated by TCRdb to about 2020). Libraries came from the immunoSEQ multiplex PCR assay. TCRdb stores this immuneACCESS table with in-frame sequences only. Part of the clones is absent; in the studies checked, under half of the shortfall reflects unresolved V genes, and no reason is known for the rest. Present in this sample are under 250,000 clones, roughly 90% of which were seen just once. Around 0.85% of the sample is in the top ten clones. Sequenced material: peripheral blood. These receptors all stem from a man aged 55 to 70 with COVID-19, enrolled during active disease.

The chain joins TRBV30 to TRBJ1-5, with 8 bases aligning to TRBD1. Germline V CDR1 and CDR2: GTSNPN, SVGIG (reference sequence). The CDR3 extends over 15 amino acids. V lost 2 bases, J lost 2 bases, and 5 bases stayed unmatched. The CDR3 spells CAWSPLTGGNQPQHF. The DNA of the CDR3 is TGTGCCTGGAGTCCGCTGACAGGGGGCAATCAGCCCCAGCATTTT. Based on the CDR3 plus reference TRBV30 and TRBJ1-5, the full variable domain is SQTIHQWPATLVQPVGSPLSLECTVEGTSNPNLYWYRQAAGRGLQLLFYSVGIGQISSEVPQNLSASRPQDRQFILSSKKLLLSDSGFYLCAWSPLTGGNQPQHFGDGTRLSIL.

This chain links TRBV6-1 with TRBJ1-1; D may be TRBD1 (5 bases). Germline CDR1 MNHNS, CDR2 SASEGT. The germline V and J ends were trimmed by 2 bases and 4 bases, with 11 bases remaining between them. The CDR3 extends over 14 amino acids. The CDR3: CASSEMRGGTEAFF. The CDR3 DNA sequence: TGTGCCAGCAGTGAAATGAGGGGAGGCACTGAAGCTTTCTTT.

The CDR3 reads CAWSRGGDNEQFF. CDR3 DNA: TGTGCCTGGAGTCGGGGGGGGGACAATGAGCAGTTCTTC. The chain has TRBV30 and TRBJ2-1; 8 bases fit TRBD2. The germline V gene encodes CDR1 GTSNPN and CDR2 SVGIG (reference sequence). This CDR3 region has 13 residues. V lost 2 bases, J lost 5 bases, and 2 bases stayed unmatched.

Here the CDR3 DNA reads TGTGCCAGCAGCCGCGGACTAGCGGGGCTTAGCACAGATACGCAGTATTTT. Its translation: CASSRGLAGLSTDTQYF. J is TRBJ2-3 and V is TRBV7-3; 12 nucleotides line up with TRBD2. The CDR3 runs to 17 residues. Per germline, CDR1 SGHTA and CDR2 FQGTGA. Germline trimming cut 5 bases from V and 0 bases from J; bases unmatched to any gene: 6.

The genes are TRBV6-2 or TRBV6-3 and TRBJ1-4; D is unresolved. CDR1 and CDR2 (germline): MNHEY, SVGEGT. The CDR3 consists of 16 residues. Trimming removed 0 bases at V and 5 bases at J, with 13 bases between. CDR3 nucleotide sequence: TGTGCCAGCAGTTACTCAACGGGCACGGGAAATGAAAAACTGTTTTTT. This sequence encodes CASSYSTGTGNEKLFF.

The chain couples TRBV6-6 to TRBJ2-2; 8 nucleotides agree with TRBD1. Per germline, CDR1 MNHNY and CDR2 SVGAGI (reference sequence). Trimming at V came to 8 bases and at J to 1 base, leaving 3 bases not matched to a gene. The CDR3 consists of 14 residues. Written as DNA, the CDR3 is TGTGCCAGCCTCAGGGGGCAGAACACCGGGGAGCTGTTTTTT. It encodes CASLRGQNTGELFF.

The chain has TRBV21-1 and TRBJ1-1. TRBV21-1 is an annotated pseudogene. The CDR3 contains 18 residues. The CDR3 spells CASSLKGGGAGSNTEAFF. DNA of the CDR3: TGTGCCAGCAGCTTAAAGGGGGGAGGGGCAGGTTCGAACACTGAAGCTTTCTTT.

The chain has TRBV7-2 and TRBJ2-5; D not certain. The germline V gene encodes CDR1 SGHTA and CDR2 FQGNSA. Trimming shortened V by 5 bases and J by 5 bases, and 15 bases separated the two germline ends. This CDR3 region has 14 residues. In nucleotides, the CDR3 is TGTGCCAGCAGCCGCAGGTGGCGCAGGGAGACCCAGTACTTC. Protein: CASSRRWRRETQYF.

The chain uses TRBV30 and TRBJ1-2; D is ambiguous. CDR3 length: 15 residues. CDR1 GTSNPN and CDR2 SVGIG come from the germline V gene (reference sequence). With 2 bases removed from V and 5 bases from J, the gap between germline ends came to 18 bases. Here the CDR3 reads CAWSQQVPLSYGYTF. The CDR3 bases are TGTGCCTGGAGTCAGCAGGTCCCTCTCTCTTATGGCTACACCTTC.

This chain connects TRBV4-3 to TRBJ2-1; 9 nucleotides align to TRBD1. The germline CDR1 and CDR2 sequences are LGHNA and YSLEER. CDR3 size: 15 residues. After removal of 3 bases from V and 7 bases from J, the junction contained 7 bases not matched to a gene. For the CDR3, the DNA is TGCGCCAGCAGCCAGTGGTGGGACAGGGTTAATGAGCAGTTCTTC. Translated, it gives CASSQWWDRVNEQFF.

J is TRBJ2-2 and V is TRBV19; TRBD2 might be the D (6 bases). Looked up from germline, CDR1 is LNHDA and CDR2 is SQIVND (reference sequence). The CDR3 is made up of 11 amino acids. Trimming shortened V by 9 bases and J by 6 bases, and 8 bases separated the two germline ends. CDR3 protein: CASSGAGELFF. The CDR3 bases are TGTGCCAGCTCGGGGGCCGGGGAGCTGTTTTTT.

The DNA of the CDR3 is TGTGCCTGGGACCAGTTTTACAATGAGCAGTTCTTC. Encoded protein: CAWDQFYNEQFF. The chain recombines TRBV30 with TRBJ2-1; D remains ambiguous. Germline CDR1 is GTSNPN and CDR2 is SVGIG (reference sequence). The CDR3 extends over 12 amino acids. V lost 5 bases and J lost 4, with 9 bases in between.

This chain connects TRBV18 to TRBJ2-3; TRBD2 matches 12 bases. J was trimmed by 4 bases and V by 6 bases; bases with no gene match: 8. The CDR3 sequence is 16 residues long. Per the germline V gene, CDR1 is KGHSH and CDR2 is LQKENI. The CDR3 here is CASSATSGGGADTQYF. The CDR3 DNA follows: TGTGCCAGCTCCGCGACTAGCGGGGGAGGGGCAGATACGCAGTATTTT.

CDR3 protein: CASSSYGGQEETQYF. In DNA, the CDR3 is TGCGCCAGCAGCTCTTACGGGGGGCAAGAAGAGACCCAGTACTTC. The chain links TRBV5-1 to TRBJ2-5, with D possibly being TRBD2 (7 bases). CDR1 is SGHRS and CDR2 is YFSETQ in the germline V gene. The V and J ends lost 3 bases and 3 bases respectively, with 15 bases between them. CDR3 length equals 15 residues. Supplemented by reference TRBV5-1 and TRBJ2-5, the full variable domain reads KAGVTQTPRYLIKTRGQQVTLSCSPISGHRSVSWYQQTPGQGLQFLFEYFSETQRNKGNFPGRFSGRQFSNSRSEMNVSTLELGDSALYLCASSSYGGQEETQYFGPGTRLLVL.

The chain has TRBV5-1 and TRBJ2-3, with 9 nucleotides matching TRBD1. The CDR3 consists of 14 residues. Germline lookup yields CDR1 SGHRS and CDR2 YFSETQ. J was trimmed by 2 bases and V by 7 bases; bases with no gene match: 5. CDR3 protein: CASVGQGLTDTQYF. The CDR3 DNA reads TGCGCCAGCGTGGGACAGGGACTCACAGATACGCAGTATTTT.

The gene calls are TRBV5-4 and TRBJ2-7, with 7 bases that match TRBD1. Germline V gives CDR1 SGHNT, CDR2 YYREEE (reference sequence). J gave up 3 bases and V 4 bases, and 7 bases lay outside the gene matches. The CDR3 has 14 residues. CDR3 bases: TGTGCCAGCAGCCACCAGACAGGGAACTACGAGCAGTACTTC. It yields the protein CASSHQTGNYEQYF.

This clone was recorded a few times. The chain combines TRBV7-2 with TRBJ1-6, with a weak D call TRBD1 (5 bases). Germline loops: CDR1 SGHTA, CDR2 FQGNSA. V shed 2 bases and J shed 10 bases, with 12 bases lying between them. The CDR3 is 14 residues long. CDR3 sequence: CASSLWRGNSPLHF. CDR3 nucleotides: TGTGCCAGCAGCTTATGGAGGGGAAACTCACCCCTCCACTTT.

The chain employs TRBV11-2 and TRBJ2-4; 10 bases fit TRBD1. Germline V gives CDR1 SGHAT, CDR2 FQNNGV. After removal of 5 bases from V and 9 bases from J, the junction contained 4 bases not matched to a gene. The CDR3 consists of 13 residues. CDR3 amino acids: CASSPDRGRIQYF. CDR3 bases: TGTGCCAGCAGCCCCGACAGGGGGCGCATTCAGTACTTC.

This chain links TRBV18 with TRBJ2-1; a weak D match, TRBD2 (6 bases). V lost 5 bases and J lost 9, with 17 bases in between. In germline, CDR1 is KGHSH, CDR2 LQKENI. The CDR3 runs 14 residues. CDR3 in amino acids: CASSSGQGGSEQFF. The CDR3 DNA reads as TGTGCCAGCTCATCCGGGCAGGGAGGTAGTGAGCAGTTCTTC.

The V gene is TRBV7-6, the J gene TRBJ2-7; TRBD2 matches 12 bases. CDR3 length equals 16 residues. Germline trimming cut 1 base from V and 4 bases from J; bases unmatched to any gene: 5. Germline V gene lookup returns CDR1 SGHVS and CDR2 FNYEAQ. The CDR3 DNA reads as TGTGCCAGCAGCTTAGAACAGGGGACTAGCGGGTACGAGCAGTACTTC. This gives the protein CASSLEQGTSGYEQYF.

V is TRBV4-2 and J is TRBJ1-5; maybe TRBD1 (5 bases). This CDR3 contains 16 residues. Germline CDR1 reads LGHNA; CDR2 reads YNFKEQ. V lost 0 bases, J lost 2 bases, and 11 bases lay in between. The CDR3 protein is CASSQDPQGGNQPQHF. DNA for the CDR3: TGTGCCAGCAGCCAAGATCCCCAGGGTGGCAATCAGCCCCAGCATTTT.

This clone is a singleton in its sample. The chain recombines TRBV3-1 (or the pseudogene TRBV3-2) with TRBJ1-2; 7 bases align to TRBD1. Trimming at V came to 1 base and at J to 4 bases, leaving 6 bases not matched to a gene. The CDR3 contains 15 residues. Germline V CDR1 and CDR2: LGHDT, YNNKEL (reference sequence). This CDR3 is CASSQASGTVYGYTF. In DNA form, the CDR3 reads TGTGCCAGCAGCCAAGCTTCGGGGACAGTCTATGGCTACACCTTC.

The chain is built from TRBV4-2 and TRBJ2-3; 7 bases align to TRBD1. V gave up 3 bases and J gave up 0 bases; unmatched junction bases: 6. This CDR3 region has 16 residues. Germline CDR1 and CDR2: LGHNA and YNFKEQ. This CDR3 reads CASSHRDSPSTDTQYF. The CDR3 DNA is TGTGCCAGCAGCCACAGGGACAGTCCTAGCACAGATACGCAGTATTTT.

J is TRBJ1-5 and V is TRBV30, with TRBD1 as a possible D gene (5 bases). The CDR3 loop spans 15 amino acids. Germline values: CDR1 GTSNPN, CDR2 SVGIG (reference sequence). Trimming removed 4 bases at V and 1 base at J, with 14 bases between. The CDR3 DNA is TGTGCCTGGACAGTGCAGGGCTGGAGCAATCAGCCCCAGCATTTT. Its protein product is CAWTVQGWSNQPQHF.

This chain links TRBV9 with TRBJ2-7, with 14 bases matching TRBD2. The V gene end was trimmed by 0 bases and the J gene end by 7 bases; junction bases not matched to a gene: 6. CDR1 SGDLS and CDR2 YYNGEE come from the germline V gene. The CDR3 has 16 residues. Here the CDR3 reads CASSVASGLAGAEQYF. As DNA, the CDR3 is TGTGCCAGCAGCGTAGCTTCGGGACTAGCGGGAGCGGAGCAGTACTTC. The complete variable domain, with remaining parts taken from reference TRBV9 and TRBJ2-7, reads DSGVTQTPKHLITATGQRVTLRCSPRSGDLSVYWYQQSLDQGLQFLIQYYNGEERAKGNILERFSAQQFPDLHSELNLSSLELGDSALYFCASSVASGLAGAEQYFGPGTRLTVT.

The rearrangement links TRBV19 to TRBJ2-7; possibly TRBD1 for D (5 bases). Germline CDR1 and CDR2: LNHDA and SQIVND (reference sequence). This CDR3 has 14 amino acids. Trimming left V 5 bases short and J 7 bases short, with 18 bases between. CDR3 sequence: CASSSQAVVGEQYF. CDR3 sequence (DNA): TGTGCCAGTAGTTCACAGGCCGTAGTCGGGGAGCAGTACTTC.

This chain uses TRBV7-9 with TRBJ2-1; maybe TRBD1 (6 bases). This CDR3 has 13 amino acids. Per germline, CDR1 SEHNR and CDR2 FQNEAQ (reference sequence). The V end lost 0 bases, the J end lost 9 bases, and 9 bases lay between the germline ends. In nucleotides, the CDR3 is TGTGCCAGCAGCTTAGCCACAGGGCCTGAGCAGTTCTTC. Residues: CASSLATGPEQFF.

The gene calls are TRBV4-1 and TRBJ2-2, with 7 bases identical to TRBD1. Germline V lookup: CDR1 MGHRA, CDR2 YSYEKL. The CDR3 loop spans 19 amino acids. V shed 5 bases and J 4 bases; nucleotides not matched to a gene: 19. The CDR3 reads CASSVRPGQTLDFTGELFF. The DNA for the CDR3 is TGCGCCAGCAGCGTCCGGCCGGGACAGACCTTAGATTTCACCGGGGAGCTGTTTTTT.

This rearrangement joins TRBV19 to TRBJ1-2; D possibly corresponds to TRBD1 (6 bases). The CDR3 is 13 amino acids. V lost 6 bases and J 5 bases, leaving 13 bases between the germline ends. Germline CDR1 reads LNHDA; CDR2 reads SQIVND (reference sequence). Here the CDR3 reads CASRGQTFYGYTF. CDR3 bases: TGTGCCAGTAGAGGACAGACCTTTTATGGCTACACCTTC.

The genes are TRBV11-3 and TRBJ2-1; TRBD1 aligns across 8 bases. Per the germline V gene, CDR1 is SGHNT and CDR2 is YENEEA. This CDR3 has 13 amino acids. Trimming cost V 4 bases and J 7 bases; bases outside gene matches: 3. The CDR3 here is CASSSGGRNEQFF. CDR3 coding DNA: TGTGCCAGCAGCTCAGGGGGCCGGAATGAGCAGTTCTTC.